Listed below are T cell receptor beta chains from one sample, sequenced in a study of T-cell reconstitution after alpha-beta-depleted transplantation in children. TCRdb re-derived calls from the PCR reads in MiXCR, one entry per CDR3 protein. Of about 510,000 distinct CDR3 sequences detected, approximately 10% appear once; the ten largest clones hold 13% to 15%. Sequenced here: PBMCs, mostly from graft donor cells, sampled 180 days after TCRalphabeta/CD19-depleted stem cell transplant. The origin of the receptors is a female patient aged 2-9 years who had a stem cell transplant for aplastic anemia, so the T cells may come from the graft donor. Each CDR3 is given with its conserved first and last residue. D genes are given only for firm matches. Clone size is shown for a subset of rows, as once, few, many or a class of expanded clone.

j_gene,d_gene,v_gene,abundance,CDR3nt,CDR3aa
TRBJ1-2,NA,TRBV29-1,few,TGCAGCGCCAGAGCCGGGACGATCGCCTATGGCTACACCTTC,CSARAGTIAYGYTF
TRBJ1-5,NA,TRBV5-6,few,TGTGCCAGCGCCCGACGCGGAGGGGAAAGCAATCAGCCCCAGCATTTT,CASARRGGESNQPQHF
TRBJ2-3,NA,TRBV9,many,TGTGCCAGCAGCGTAGGGGTCGCGACCGTCACAGATACGCAGTATTTT,CASSVGVATVTDTQYF
TRBJ1-1,NA,TRBV7-2,NA,TGTGCCAGCAGCCGCTCCCAGGGGCCCGCGAACACTGAAGCTTTCTTT,CASSRSQGPANTEAFF
TRBJ1-5,TRBD1,TRBV12-3/TRBV12-4,few,TGTGCCAGCAGTTTAGCGACAGGGGTTCAGCCCCAGCATTTT,CASSLATGVQPQHF
TRBJ1-2,NA,TRBV5-5,many,TGTGCCAGCAGCTCAAGACAGGAGAACTATGGCTACACCTTC,CASSSRQENYGYTF
TRBJ2-7,TRBD1,TRBV3-1,few,TGTGCCAGCAGCCGGGACAGGGGGCGGCGTCGGTACGAGCAGTACTTC,CASSRDRGRRRYEQYF
TRBJ2-2,NA,TRBV7-2,few,TGTGCCAGCAGCTTAGCGATCGACACCGGGGAGCTGTTTTTT,CASSLAIDTGELFF
TRBJ2-4,NA,TRBV29-1,NA,TGCAGCGTTGGAAAAGGCAACCAAAACATTCAGTACTTC,CSVGKGNQNIQYF
TRBJ1-1,NA,TRBV12-3/TRBV12-4,NA,TGTGCCAGCAGGAGTGGACAGTTGAACACTGAAGCTTTCTTT,CASRSGQLNTEAFF
TRBJ2-7,TRBD2,TRBV6-2/TRBV6-3,NA,TGTGCCAGCATCTTCGGCCCTCCCTGGACTAGCGGGAGCTACGAGCAGTACTTC,CASIFGPPWTSGSYEQYF
TRBJ1-1,NA,TRBV21-1,few,TGTGCCAGCAGCCCTGGGAGAGTAATGAACACTGAAGCTTTCTTT,CASSPGRVMNTEAFF
TRBJ2-7,TRBD2,TRBV5-1,NA,TGCGCCAGCAGCCAGTTAGCGGGAGTTGGGCACGAGCAGTACTTC,CASSQLAGVGHEQYF
TRBJ2-4,NA,TRBV3-1,NA,TGTGCCAGCAGCGCTCATGGGGGTAAAAACATTCAGTACTTC,CASSAHGGKNIQYF
TRBJ2-5,TRBD2,TRBV7-2,few,TGTGCCAGCAGCTTAGCGAAAACTATGCGGGGGGAGACCCAGTACTTC,CASSLAKTMRGETQYF
TRBJ2-1,NA,TRBV6-2/TRBV6-3,NA,TGTGCCAGCTGGCAGCCGGGGGAGCAGTTCTTC,CASWQPGEQFF
TRBJ2-5,NA,TRBV7-8,NA,TGTGCCAGCAGCTCAGCACATGAGGGGACCCAGTACTTC,CASSSAHEGTQYF
TRBJ2-5,NA,TRBV9,few,TGTGCCAGCAGCGGGGGGCGTCTAGAGACCCAGTACTTC,CASSGGRLETQYF
TRBJ2-1,TRBD2,TRBV10-2,many,TGCGCCAGCAGTCCACTAGCGACCTACAATGAGCAGTTCTTC,CASSPLATYNEQFF
TRBJ2-7,TRBD2,TRBV7-2,few,TGTGCCAGCACTCTAGCGGGAGGAGAGTGGGGGGCCTACGAGCAGTACTTC,CASTLAGGEWGAYEQYF
TRBJ1-6,TRBD1,TRBV4-3,NA,TGCGCCAGCAGCCGTCTTACAGGGGGCTCCTATAATTCACCCCTCCACTTT,CASSRLTGGSYNSPLHF
TRBJ1-2,NA,TRBV29-1,NA,TGCAGCGTTGAGGCAGGAGACTATGGCTACACCTTC,CSVEAGDYGYTF
TRBJ1-5,TRBD1,TRBV20-1,NA,TGCAGTGCTCCCTCGACCGGGACAGCCCATCAGCCCCAGCATTTT,CSAPSTGTAHQPQHF
TRBJ2-1,TRBD1,TRBV5-6,few,TGTGCCAGCACCAATACATACACAGGGGTTCAGTACAATGAGCAGTTCTTC,CASTNTYTGVQYNEQFF
TRBJ2-7,NA,TRBV7-2,NA,TGTGCCAGCAGCTTAGTGCGAGTTGAGCAGTACTTC,CASSLVRVEQYF
TRBJ1-5,NA,TRBV6-1,once,TGTGCCAGCAGGGATGAGGGCCCCTCGAATCAGCCCCAGCATTTT,CASRDEGPSNQPQHF
TRBJ1-3,NA,TRBV7-8,NA,TGTGCCAGCAGCTCGCCGGGTCCCTACTCTGGAAACACCATATATTTT,CASSSPGPYSGNTIYF
TRBJ2-5,NA,TRBV12-3/TRBV12-4,NA,TGTGCCAGCAGCTACCTCGAGGAAGAGACCCAGTACTTC,CASSYLEEETQYF
TRBJ2-2,NA,TRBV24-1,few,TGTGCCACCAGTGCGCGACCCGGGGAGCTGTTTTTT,CATSARPGELFF
TRBJ1-6,NA,TRBV25-1,few,TGTGCCAGCAGTGAATCAGTGAGGGGAAATTCACCCCTCCACTTT,CASSESVRGNSPLHF
TRBJ2-5,TRBD2,TRBV6-1,NA,TGTGCCAGCACCCCTAGGTGGAGCAGGACTAGCGGGAGGGAAGAGACCCAGTACTTC,CASTPRWSRTSGREETQYF
TRBJ2-5,NA,TRBV27,few,TGTGCCAGCAGTCCACAGACACCCTGGGTTATAGAGACCCAGTACTTC,CASSPQTPWVIETQYF
TRBJ2-5,NA,TRBV20-1,NA,TGCAGTGCTAGAGATCCGGTCGGACTGACCCAAGAGACCCAGTACTTC,CSARDPVGLTQETQYF
TRBJ2-7,TRBD1,TRBV9,few,TGTGCCAGCAGCGTAGAGACAGGGGGTCTGCACGAGCAGTACTTC,CASSVETGGLHEQYF
TRBJ2-2,TRBD2,TRBV5-1,many,TGCGCCAGCAGCTTACTAGCGGGAGTAAACACCGGGGAGCTGTTTTTT,CASSLLAGVNTGELFF
TRBJ1-2,NA,TRBV28,NA,TGTGCCAGCAGCCAGACTAAACTCTATGGCTACACCTTC,CASSQTKLYGYTF
TRBJ1-2,NA,TRBV20-1,NA,TGCAGTGCTAGAGATTTGGGTTTAGGCTACACCTTC,CSARDLGLGYTF
TRBJ2-7,NA,TRBV11-2,NA,TGTGCCAGCAGCTTAGGGTGGTCCTACGAGCACTACTTC,CASSLGWSYEHYF
TRBJ2-3,NA,TRBV20-1,NA,TGCAGTGCTAGAGGGCAGATCGCAGATACGCAGTATTTT,CSARGQIADTQYF
TRBJ2-1,NA,TRBV4-3,few,TGCGCCAGCAGCGCAACAGGTAAAAATGAGCAGTTCTTC,CASSATGKNEQFF
TRBJ2-1,NA,TRBV2,NA,TGTGCCAGCAGCCTGGTGTGGGGCAATGAGCAGTTCTTC,CASSLVWGNEQFF
TRBJ2-5,NA,TRBV10-3,NA,TGTGCCAGCGCGCCTATGGGTTCAGAGGAGACCCAGTACTTC,CASAPMGSEETQYF
TRBJ2-1,NA,TRBV29-1,few,TGCAGCGTTGAATCGGCTTACAATGAGCAGTTCTTC,CSVESAYNEQFF